This TCR beta chain comes out of a study of T cell responses to AZD1222 COVID-19 vaccine. Second-dose schedules of about 4 or about 12 weeks were combined. As for this clone: The antigen remains unidentified.

Germline trimming cut 3 bases from V and 6 bases from J; bases unmatched to any gene: 4. Germline CDR1 is SNHLY and CDR2 is FYNNEI. This CDR3 region has 13 residues. The repertoire was sequenced with immunoSEQ multiplex PCR; TCRdb's copy has only in-frame clones and lacks some. This table holds under 30,000 clones, roughly 84% found once. General study findings and limits: Spike-specific TCR breadth and depth rose after two AZD1222 doses. White British donors predominated, females outnumbered males, and clonal diversity was possibly underestimated. Spike-spanning, vaccine-associated CD4 TCRs were dominant at 160-218 and 743-854.

This sample comprised peripheral blood, obtained 28 days after the second AZD1222 dose. This receptor was identified in an adult who received the AZD1222 COVID-19 vaccine. The V and J genes are TRBV2 and TRBJ2-7; the match to TRBD1 covers 8 bases. The DNA of the CDR3 is TGTGCCAGCAGTGAGACAGGGGTGGTCGAGCAGTACTTC. Protein: CASSETGVVEQYF.